This T cell receptor beta chain stems from a study of T cell responses to AZD1222 COVID-19 vaccine. CDR3 size: 15 residues. In germline, CDR1 is MDHEN, CDR2 SYDVKM. V was pared by 4 bases and J by 0 bases, with 10 bases between. Generated by immunoSEQ multiplex PCR, the TCRdb table keeps only in-frame clones and is missing some. The sample lists roughly 180,000 clones; 85% to 90% were seen once. Findings and caveats of the study: Clonal diversity was possibly underestimated; the donors were predominantly white British and more often female. Nearly half of spike-specific TCRs reportedly target unmutated variant regions.

With regard to this clone: The antigen remains undetermined.

The TCR comes from an adult in good health. The V gene is TRBV28, the J gene TRBJ2-1; D ambiguous. The material sequenced was peripheral blood, taken on day 0 of AZD1222 vaccination. CDR3 DNA sequence: TGTGCCAGCAGTTATCTAGATAGCTCCTACAATGAGCAGTTCTTC. Its protein product is CASSYLDSSYNEQFF.